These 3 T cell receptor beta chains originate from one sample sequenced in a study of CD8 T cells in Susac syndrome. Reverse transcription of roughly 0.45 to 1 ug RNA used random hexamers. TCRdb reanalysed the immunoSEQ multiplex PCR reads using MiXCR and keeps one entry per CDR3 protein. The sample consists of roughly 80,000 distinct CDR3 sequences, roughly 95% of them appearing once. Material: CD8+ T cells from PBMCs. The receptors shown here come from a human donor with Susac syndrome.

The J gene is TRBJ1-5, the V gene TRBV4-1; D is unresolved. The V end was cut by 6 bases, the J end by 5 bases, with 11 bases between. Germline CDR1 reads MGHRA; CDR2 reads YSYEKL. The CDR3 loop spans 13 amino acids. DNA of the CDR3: TGCGCCAGCAGTCCTGAGGCAGATCAGCCCCAGCATTTT. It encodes CASSPEADQPQHF.

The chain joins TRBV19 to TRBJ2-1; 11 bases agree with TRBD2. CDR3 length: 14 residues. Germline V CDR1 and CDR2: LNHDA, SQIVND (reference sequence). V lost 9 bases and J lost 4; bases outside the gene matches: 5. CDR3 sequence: CASFSGGVYNEQFF. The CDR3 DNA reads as TGTGCCAGCTTTAGCGGGGGGGTTTACAATGAGCAGTTCTTC. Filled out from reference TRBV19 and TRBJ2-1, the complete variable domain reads DGGITQSPKYLFRKEGQNVTLSCEQNLNHDAMYWYRQDPGQGLRLIYYSQIVNDFQKGDIAEGYSVSREKKESFPLTVTSAQKNPTAFYLCASFSGGVYNEQFFGPGTRLTVL.

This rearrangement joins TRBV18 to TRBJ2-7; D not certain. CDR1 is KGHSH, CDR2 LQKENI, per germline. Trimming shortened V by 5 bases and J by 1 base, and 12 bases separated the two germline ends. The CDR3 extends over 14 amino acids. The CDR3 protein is CASSASVQSYEQYF. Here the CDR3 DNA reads TGTGCCAGCTCAGCATCGGTACAGTCCTACGAGCAGTACTTC.